This entry lists 21 T cell receptor beta chains sequenced from one sample in a study of graft-versus-host responses after intestinal transplantation. The antigens of these receptors remain unknown. Here immunoSEQ multiplex PCR was the method, and the copy in TCRdb shows in-frame clones only, minus some. The sample lists 140,000 or so clones, 85% to 95% occurring once. The specimen was unstimulated CD4+ T cells sorted from spleen or lymph node cells, collected before intestinal transplant. The receptors originated from a human donor who received an intestinal transplant.

The chain has TRBV29-1 and TRBJ1-1; TRBD1 is a possible D gene (6 bases). Germline CDR1 SQVTM, CDR2 ANQGSEA. The CDR3 is 13 amino acids. Trimming cost V 1 base and J 8 bases, with 14 bases left between them. This chain's CDR3 is CSVEVVGRGEAFF. The CDR3 DNA follows: TGCAGCGTTGAAGTGGTCGGTAGGGGGGAAGCTTTCTTT.

The gene calls are TRBV10-3 and TRBJ2-3, with 13 positions matching TRBD2. With 7 bases clipped from V and 8 bases from J, the junction kept 9 bases outside the gene matches. Germline values: CDR1 ENHRY, CDR2 SYGVKD. The CDR3 is 15 residues long. The CDR3 DNA follows: TGTGCCATCAAAGGGACTAGCGGGAACATCGGTACGCAGTATTTT. Its translation: CAIKGTSGNIGTQYF.

The chain combines TRBV5-1 with TRBJ2-2, with 11 bases matching TRBD2. This CDR3 contains 16 residues. The germline V gene encodes CDR1 SGHRS and CDR2 YFSETQ. V shed 2 bases and J 6 bases; nucleotides not matched to a gene: 6. This CDR3 reads CASSFTSGSPPGELFF. The CDR3 DNA follows: TGCGCCAGCAGCTTTACTAGCGGGAGCCCCCCCGGGGAGCTGTTTTTT.

V and J are TRBV7-9 and TRBJ2-2; maybe TRBD1 (6 bases). Looked up from germline, CDR1 is SEHNR and CDR2 is FQNEAQ (reference sequence). V lost 5 bases, J lost 6 bases, and 19 bases lay in between. The CDR3 is 16 amino acids. The CDR3 loop is CASSKGQTVIAGELFF. The CDR3 coding sequence is TGTGCCAGCAGCAAAGGACAGACGGTAATTGCCGGGGAGCTGTTTTTT.

The chain recombines TRBV6-4 with TRBJ2-7; TRBD2 aligns across 15 bases. Trimming took 7 bases from V and 0 from J; bases not matched to a gene: 7. This CDR3 has 17 residues. CDR1 and CDR2 (germline): MRHNA, SNTAGT. CDR3 loop: CASTAGLAGGSSYEQYF. In DNA form, the CDR3 reads TGTGCCAGCACTGCCGGACTAGCGGGAGGGAGCTCCTACGAGCAGTACTTC.

The sample holds a few counts of this clone. V usage is TRBV6-6 and J usage is TRBJ2-7, with D perhaps matching TRBD2 (6 bases). The CDR3 sequence is 15 residues long. Trimming took off 0 bases at V and 2 bases at J, with 11 bases between the two ends. From germline, CDR1 is MNHNY and CDR2 SVGAGI (reference sequence). The CDR3 DNA is TGTGCCAGCAGTTACTCGGGAGGCCTCCCCTACGAGCAGTACTTC. Residues: CASSYSGGLPYEQYF.

V gene TRBV6-1 combines with J gene TRBJ1-6, with 7 bases that match TRBD1. V lost 6 bases, J lost 2 bases, and 4 bases stayed unmatched. CDR1 MNHNS and CDR2 SASEGT come from the germline V gene. The CDR3 spans 15 residues. This CDR3 reads CASRGTDAYNSPLHF. Written as DNA, the CDR3 is TGTGCCAGCAGGGGGACAGACGCCTATAATTCACCCCTCCACTTT.

The chain combines TRBV15 with TRBJ1-3; D gene ambiguous. This CDR3 is built from 17 residues. From germline, CDR1 is LNHNV and CDR2 YYDKDF (reference sequence). Trimming shortened V by 0 bases and J by 1 base, and 13 bases separated the two germline ends. The CDR3 protein is CATSREWGDASGNTIYF. The CDR3 DNA reads as TGTGCCACCAGCAGAGAGTGGGGAGATGCTTCTGGAAACACCATATATTTT.

The chain links TRBV11-1 to TRBJ2-7; TRBD2 might be the D (6 bases). V lost 0 bases, J lost 0 bases, and 15 bases lay in between. The CDR3 consists of 17 residues. CDR1 and CDR2 (germline): SGHAT, FQDESV (reference sequence). The CDR3 DNA reads TGTGCCAGCAGCTTAGCGCGAGTTAGCGGAAGCTCCTACGAGCAGTACTTC. Amino acid sequence: CASSLARVSGSSYEQYF.

In its sample, this clone was seen once. This chain uses TRBV30 with TRBJ1-1, with D tentatively TRBD1 (5 bases). V lost 3 bases and J 4 bases, leaving 9 bases between the germline ends. The germline V gene encodes CDR1 GTSNPN and CDR2 SVGIG (reference sequence). This CDR3 comprises 12 residues. CDR3 sequence: CAWRSGTTEAFF. In DNA form, the CDR3 reads TGTGCCTGGAGGTCAGGGACCACTGAAGCTTTCTTT. Together with reference TRBV30 and TRBJ1-1, the CDR3 gives the full variable domain: SQTIHQWPATLVQPVGSPLSLECTVEGTSNPNLYWYRQAAGRGLQLLFYSVGIGQISSEVPQNLSASRPQDRQFILSSKKLLLSDSGFYLCAWRSGTTEAFFGQGTRLTVV.

The V gene is TRBV4-1, the J gene TRBJ1-5, with D maybe TRBD1 (5 bases). Germline V gene lookup returns CDR1 MGHRA and CDR2 YSYEKL. CDR3 size: 17 residues. Trimming shortened V by 0 bases and J by 0 bases, and 12 bases separated the two germline ends. CDR3 coding DNA: TGCGCCAGCAGCCAAGATAGACAGCTTACTAGCAATCAGCCCCAGCATTTT. As protein: CASSQDRQLTSNQPQHF.

The chain is built from TRBV6-1 and TRBJ1-1; no clear D. Germline-derived CDR1 and CDR2 are MNHNS and SASEGT. The CDR3 has 13 residues. Deletions cut 6 bases from V and 0 bases from J, with 8 bases between. CDR3 nucleotide sequence: TGTGCCAGCAGCCAGACCTTGAACACTGAAGCTTTCTTT. Its translation: CASSQTLNTEAFF.

V gene TRBV5-1 combines with J gene TRBJ2-7; TRBD1 matches at 8 bases. With 3 bases clipped from V and 6 bases from J, the junction kept 8 bases outside the gene matches. Germline CDR1 and CDR2: SGHRS and YFSETQ. This CDR3 region has 14 residues. This CDR3 is CASSSKGQDGEQYF. The DNA for the CDR3 is TGCGCCAGCAGCTCCAAGGGACAGGACGGCGAGCAGTACTTC.

The sample holds a few counts of this clone. CDR3 sequence reads: CASSTGWGQPQHF. CDR3 coding DNA: TGTGCCAGCAGTACTGGCTGGGGTCAGCCCCAGCATTTT. The rearrangement joins TRBV6-5 to TRBJ1-5; D gene unclear. The length of the CDR3 is 13 residues. V was cut by 5 bases and J by 6 bases, with 11 bases left in between. CDR1 is MNHEY, CDR2 SVGAGI, per germline.

This clone was detected only a few times. The V call is TRBV28, the J call TRBJ1-2; D remains ambiguous. The germline gives CDR1 MDHEN, CDR2 SYDVKM. Trimming cost V 3 bases and J 0 bases, with 5 bases left between them. This CDR3 has 13 amino acids. The CDR3 nucleotides are TGTGCCAGCAGTTTCCTAGCTAACTATGGCTACACCTTC. It yields the protein CASSFLANYGYTF.

Concerning this clone: The junction does not match germline at one end; this may be a read error. The chain employs TRBV18 and TRBJ2-1; tentative D call: TRBD1 (5 bases). Germline V CDR1 and CDR2: KGHSH, LQKENI. The CDR3 length is 11 residues. This CDR3 reads CASSQTSRDLF. The CDR3 coding sequence is TGTGCCAGCTCACAAACTTCCAGGGATCTCTTC.

This rearrangement joins TRBV5-1 to TRBJ1-1; 8 bases are a match to TRBD1. Germline CDR1 SGHRS, CDR2 YFSETQ. The CDR3 consists of 17 residues. Germline trimming cut 4 bases from V and 3 bases from J; bases unmatched to any gene: 14. The CDR3 loop reads CASSLFVTGGRDTEAFF. The CDR3 coding sequence is TGCGCCAGCAGCCTATTTGTAACAGGGGGAAGGGACACTGAAGCTTTCTTT.

V gene TRBV9 combines with J gene TRBJ1-2; 7 bases map to TRBD1. The CDR3 runs to 14 residues. CDR1 and CDR2 (germline): SGDLS, YYNGEE. The junction had 6 bases not matched to a gene; V was cut back by 3 bases and J by 4 bases. The CDR3 DNA reads as TGTGCCAGCAGCGCGTTGGCAGGGGGCTATGGCTACACCTTC. Translated: CASSALAGGYGYTF.

The chain is built from TRBV4-1 and TRBJ2-3; 9 nucleotides match TRBD2. The CDR3 runs 16 residues. The V and J ends lost 5 bases and 2 bases, in that order; junction bases with no gene match: 8. Germline-derived CDR1 and CDR2 are MGHRA and YSYEKL. The chain's CDR3 is CASSGRLAALTDTQYF. As DNA, the CDR3 is TGCGCCAGCAGCGGACGACTAGCGGCTCTCACAGATACGCAGTATTTT.

This clone was detected a few times. The chain carries TRBV5-4 and TRBJ2-7; D is possibly TRBD1 or TRBD2 (5 bases each). The germline V gene has CDR1 SGHNT and CDR2 YYREEE (reference sequence). V gave up 3 bases and J gave up 0 bases, with 13 bases separating them. This CDR3 contains 15 residues. The CDR3: CASSSGPPGSYEQYF. The CDR3 DNA is TGTGCCAGCAGCTCGGGACCGCCGGGCTCCTACGAGCAGTACTTC.

The chain combines TRBV27 with TRBJ2-1; the D gene is possibly TRBD2 (5 bases). The CDR3 has 17 amino acids. Germline V gene data show CDR1 as MNHEY and CDR2 as SMNVEV (reference sequence). The germline V and J ends were trimmed by 10 bases and 0 bases, with 22 bases remaining between them. Written as DNA, the CDR3 is TGTGCCATCATACCCCGGCGGGCTCAGAGCTCCTACAATGAGCAGTTCTTC. The encoded protein is CAIIPRRAQSSYNEQFF.